Listed here is a single TCR beta chain. Its antigen is still unknown. Base quality data are lacking; no much larger clone is found one base away. The sample belongs to a study of blood T cell repertoires in COVID-19 (dated by TCRdb to the early 2020s). As for the study more broadly: The collaborator samples originated in the United States, Italy and Spain and spanned the acute and convalescent phases of COVID-19. The samples were drawn from two sources: the first 160 participants of the ongoing ImmuneRACE study, and fewer than 1,500 subjects contributed by 6 global collaborators. Deeply sampled blood TCRbeta repertoires from subjects exposed to, actively infected with, or recovered from COVID-19 were included in the dataset. Where available, HLA class I and class II types were obtained from metadata supplied by the sample provider rather than from assay-based typing. The repertoires were made available in a free public database intended to serve as a resource for research on the immune response to SARS-CoV-2. Sample metadata almost always included a de-identified subject ID, COVID-19 status, age in years and sex. The prospective study material was composed of cDNA or gDNA derived from T cells, B-cell-depleted T cells, or PBMCs.

The immunoSEQ Assay, a bias-controlled multiplex PCR, was used to amplify TCRbeta CDR3 regions from genomic DNA. In the original analysis: Within the assay, amplification of reference gene primers was used to estimate how many nucleated cells each sample contained. To quantify the absolute abundance of each unique TCRbeta CDR3 rearrangement, sequence reads were collapsed and filtered. For each sample, productive Simpson clonality was calculated as the square root of Simpson's diversity index across productive rearrangements. TCRdb mirrors the immuneACCESS table, restricted to in-frame sequences. Some clones are absent from its copies; in checked studies, under half trace to an unresolved V gene, and the reason for the others is unknown. Clone size and V and J calls were adopted from that table, with D and trimming inferred from the DNA. Within this sample are some 180,000 clones, with around 84% of them counted one time only. The top ten hold approximately 13% of the sample.

CDR1 and CDR2 (MGHRA, YSYEKL) derive from the germline V gene. CDR3 length: 19 amino acids, cysteine to phenylalanine. Only the CDR3 part of the read is kept: 57 bases, read in frame from the first base. Trimming removed 1 base from V and 0 bases from J; the gene matches leave 14 bases unexplained. Collaborating institutions collected whole blood in K2EDTA tubes following their own protocols. Collaborator samples were shipped for TCRbeta analysis as frozen whole blood, isolated PBMCs, or DNA extracted from either sample type. The research as a whole found: How much clinical and demographic metadata was included differed by source and by participant, and the metadata was provided uncurated.

The chain was built from TRBV4-1 and TRBJ2-5; TRBD1 aligns with 7 central bases. The sequence was obtained from a human donor in a cohort sampled during active COVID-19. Sequencing was done on a sample of peripheral blood. The DNA sequence is TGCGCCAGCAGCCAAGTTTGGGAACGAGGGGGCGACAACCAAGAGACCCAGTACTTC. It is translated as CASSQVWERGGDNQETQYF.